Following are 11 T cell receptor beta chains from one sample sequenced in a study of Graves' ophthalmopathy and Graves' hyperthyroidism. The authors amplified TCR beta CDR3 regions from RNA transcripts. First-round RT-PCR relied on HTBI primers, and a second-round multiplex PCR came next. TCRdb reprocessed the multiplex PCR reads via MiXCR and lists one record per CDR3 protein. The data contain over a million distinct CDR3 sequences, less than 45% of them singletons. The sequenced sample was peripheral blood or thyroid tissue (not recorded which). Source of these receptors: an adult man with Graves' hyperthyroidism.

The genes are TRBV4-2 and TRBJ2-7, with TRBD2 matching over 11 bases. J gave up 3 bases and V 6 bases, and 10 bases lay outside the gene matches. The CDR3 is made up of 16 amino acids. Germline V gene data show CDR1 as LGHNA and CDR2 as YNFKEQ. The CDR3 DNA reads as TGTGCCAGCAGTCTCCCCACTAGCGGGAGAATCTACGAGCAGTACTTC. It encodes CASSLPTSGRIYEQYF.

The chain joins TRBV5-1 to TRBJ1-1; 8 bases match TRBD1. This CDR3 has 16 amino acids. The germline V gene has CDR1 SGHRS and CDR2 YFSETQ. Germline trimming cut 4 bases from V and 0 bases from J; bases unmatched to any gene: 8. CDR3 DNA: TGCGCCAGCAGCCTACACGGGACAGGAGTGAACACTGAAGCTTTCTTT. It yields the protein CASSLHGTGVNTEAFF.

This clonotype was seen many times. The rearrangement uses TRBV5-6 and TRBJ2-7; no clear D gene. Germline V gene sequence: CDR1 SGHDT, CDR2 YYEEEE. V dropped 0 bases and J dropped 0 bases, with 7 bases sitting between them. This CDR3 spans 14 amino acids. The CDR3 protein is CASSLEVVSYEQYF. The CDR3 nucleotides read TGTGCCAGCAGCTTGGAGGTGGTCTCCTACGAGCAGTACTTC.

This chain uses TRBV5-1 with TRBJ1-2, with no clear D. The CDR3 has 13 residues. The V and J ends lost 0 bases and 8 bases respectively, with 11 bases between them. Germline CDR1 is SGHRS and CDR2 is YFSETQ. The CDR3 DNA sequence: TGCGCCAGCAGCTTGGAAACTCAACCCGGCTACACCTTC. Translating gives CASSLETQPGYTF.

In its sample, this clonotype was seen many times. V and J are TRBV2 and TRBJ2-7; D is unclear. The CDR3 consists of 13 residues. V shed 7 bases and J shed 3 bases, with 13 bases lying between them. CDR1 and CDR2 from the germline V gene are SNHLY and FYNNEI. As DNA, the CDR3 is TGTGCCAGCAAGGCAGCCGACGGCTACGAGCAGTACTTC. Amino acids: CASKAADGYEQYF.

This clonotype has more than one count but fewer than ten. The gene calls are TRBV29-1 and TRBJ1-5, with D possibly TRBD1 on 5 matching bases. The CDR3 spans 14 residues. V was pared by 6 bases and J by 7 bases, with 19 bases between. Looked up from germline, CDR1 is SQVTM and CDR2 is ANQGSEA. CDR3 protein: CSVHGLAGGQPQHF. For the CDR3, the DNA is TGCAGCGTCCATGGACTAGCGGGGGGGCAGCCCCAGCATTTT.

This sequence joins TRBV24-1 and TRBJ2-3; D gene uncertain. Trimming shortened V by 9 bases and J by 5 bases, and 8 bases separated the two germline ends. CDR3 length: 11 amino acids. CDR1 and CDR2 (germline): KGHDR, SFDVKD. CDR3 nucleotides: TGTGCCACCCAAGCTGGAGATACGCAGTATTTT. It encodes CATQAGDTQYF.

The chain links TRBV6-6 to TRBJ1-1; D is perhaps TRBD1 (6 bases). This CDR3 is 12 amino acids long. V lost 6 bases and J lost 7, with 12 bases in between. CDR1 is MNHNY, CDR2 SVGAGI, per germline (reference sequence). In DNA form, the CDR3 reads TGTGCCAGCAGAGGAGGGGGTAATGAAGCTTTCTTT. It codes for CASRGGGNEAFF.

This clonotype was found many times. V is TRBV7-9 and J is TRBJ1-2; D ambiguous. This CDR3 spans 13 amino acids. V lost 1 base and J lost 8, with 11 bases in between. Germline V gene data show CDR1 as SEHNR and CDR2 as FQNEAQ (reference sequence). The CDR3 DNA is TGTGCCAGCAGCTTAGAAACAGTCTCGGGCTACACCTTC. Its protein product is CASSLETVSGYTF.

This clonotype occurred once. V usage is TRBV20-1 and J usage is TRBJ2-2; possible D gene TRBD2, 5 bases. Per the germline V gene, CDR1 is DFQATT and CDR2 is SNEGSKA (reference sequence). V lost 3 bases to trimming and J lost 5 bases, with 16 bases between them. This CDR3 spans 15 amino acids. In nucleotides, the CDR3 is TGCAGTGCTAGGGGCGCCGGCAGGACTACCGGGGAGCTGTTTTTT. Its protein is CSARGAGRTTGELFF.

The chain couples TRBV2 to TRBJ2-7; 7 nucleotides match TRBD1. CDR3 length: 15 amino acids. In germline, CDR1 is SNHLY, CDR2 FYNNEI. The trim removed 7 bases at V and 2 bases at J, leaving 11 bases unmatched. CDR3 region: CASKIPQGQAYEQYF. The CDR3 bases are TGTGCCAGCAAGATACCACAGGGGCAGGCCTACGAGCAGTACTTC.